This T cell receptor (beta chain) came from a study of cytotoxic CD8 clonotypes in ibrutinib-treated CLL. Germline trimming cut 0 bases from V and 2 bases from J; bases unmatched to any gene: 3. The CDR3 contains 15 residues. In germline, CDR1 is LGHNA, CDR2 YNFKEQ. This table comes from immunoSEQ multiplex PCR, and its TCRdb copy is limited to in-frame clones, with some not included. The data show some 200,000 clones, approximately 75% seen once. This receptor was obtained from a human donor with chronic lymphocytic leukemia. Sequenced here: PBMCs, sampled after 12 months of ibrutinib treatment. The V and J genes are TRBV4-2 and TRBJ2-7; TRBD1 matches 8 bases. The CDR3 protein is CASSQEPQGAYEQYF. The CDR3 DNA follows: TGTGCCAGCAGCCAAGAGCCACAGGGGGCCTACGAGCAGTACTTC.